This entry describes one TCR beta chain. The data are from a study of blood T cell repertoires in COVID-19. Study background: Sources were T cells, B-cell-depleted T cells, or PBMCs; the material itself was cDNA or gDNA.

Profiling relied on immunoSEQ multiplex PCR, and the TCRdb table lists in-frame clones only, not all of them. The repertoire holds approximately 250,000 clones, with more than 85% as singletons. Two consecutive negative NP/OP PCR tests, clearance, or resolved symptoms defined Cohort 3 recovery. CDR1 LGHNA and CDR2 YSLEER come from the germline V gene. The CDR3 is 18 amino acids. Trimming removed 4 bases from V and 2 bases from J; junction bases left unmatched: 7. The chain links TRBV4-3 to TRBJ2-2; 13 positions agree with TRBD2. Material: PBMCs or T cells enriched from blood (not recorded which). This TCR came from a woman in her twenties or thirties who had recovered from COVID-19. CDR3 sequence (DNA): TGCGCCAGCAGCCTTCGACTAGCGGGAGGCTATAACACCGGGGAGCTGTTTTTT. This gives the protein CASSLRLAGGYNTGELFF.